These 28 T cell receptor beta chains came from one sample sequenced in a study of blood T cell repertoires in COVID-19 (dated by TCRdb to 2018 to 2020). Library generation was performed with the immunoSEQ multiplex PCR assay. As stored in TCRdb, this immuneACCESS dataset retains in-frame rearrangements with V and J assigned. A fraction of the clones does not appear; measured against another copy, unresolved V genes explain less than half of the discrepancy, and the remainder lacks a known reason. This sample is represented by tens of thousands of clones; approximately 88% of them were singletons. The ten largest make up approximately 4.9% of the sample. Sample: peripheral blood. The receptors stem from a woman over 75 with active or convalescent COVID-19.

Here the CDR3 DNA reads TGTGCCAGCAGTCCCGGACAGGGGAGAAATTCACCCCTCCACTTT. Translating gives CASSPGQGRNSPLHF. The chain links TRBV28 to TRBJ1-6; TRBD1 agrees at 9 bases. The trim removed 5 bases at V and 7 bases at J, leaving 6 bases unmatched. The CDR3 loop spans 15 amino acids. Germline CDR1 and CDR2: MDHEN and SYDVKM.

In this sample, this clone turned up a few times. The chain employs TRBV7-8 and TRBJ2-1, with 9 bases aligning to TRBD1. The CDR3 runs to 15 residues. With 3 bases clipped from V and 4 bases from J, the junction kept 4 bases outside the gene matches. The germline V gene encodes CDR1 SGHVS and CDR2 FQNEAQ. In DNA form, the CDR3 reads TGTGCCAGCAGCTTTAGGGGACAGGGTTACAATGAGCAGTTCTTC. It is translated as CASSFRGQGYNEQFF.

As concerns this clone: One junction end disagrees with the germline gene, perhaps due to a read error. The rearrangement uses TRBV28 and TRBJ2-4, with 8 bases matching TRBD1. CDR1 MDHEN and CDR2 SYDVKM come from the germline V gene. The CDR3 is 17 residues long. DNA for the CDR3: TGTGCCACCAGTCGGGGGACAGGCCCCGGGATGGGAAACATTCAGTACTTC. Its translation is CATSRGTGPGMGNIQYF.

This clone occurred a few times. The rearrangement joins TRBV4-3 to TRBJ2-5, with D unclear. With 8 bases removed from V and 5 bases from J, the gap between germline ends came to 15 bases. The CDR3 totals 13 residues. Germline V gene sequence: CDR1 LGHNA, CDR2 YSLEER. The CDR3 protein is CASGPAIGETQYF. The CDR3 DNA follows: TGCGCCAGCGGTCCGGCGATCGGGGAGACCCAGTACTTC.

The rearrangement uses TRBV18 and TRBJ1-2, with TRBD1 matching 11 bases. Germline V gene sequence: CDR1 KGHSH, CDR2 LQKENI. With V trimmed by 2 bases and J by 8 bases, 4 bases remained unmatched. This CDR3 spans 14 amino acids. CDR3 amino acids: CASSPADRGLGYTF. The CDR3 region has the DNA TGTGCCAGCTCACCAGCGGACAGGGGGCTCGGCTACACCTTC.

This clone was observed a few times. The J gene is TRBJ2-5, the V gene TRBV2; TRBD2 agrees at 10 bases. Germline CDR1 is SNHLY and CDR2 is FYNNEI. The CDR3 runs to 17 residues. V trimming: 3 bases; J trimming: 1 base; junction bases outside the gene matches: 8. The CDR3 reads CASSEPPLAGSQETQYF. In DNA form, the CDR3 reads TGTGCCAGCAGTGAGCCCCCACTAGCGGGAAGCCAAGAGACCCAGTACTTC.

The rearrangement links TRBV5-1 to TRBJ2-1; 8 positions match TRBD2. Germline trimming cut 4 bases from V and 8 bases from J; bases unmatched to any gene: 8. The CDR3 loop spans 14 amino acids. Germline loops: CDR1 SGHRS, CDR2 YFSETQ. Here the CDR3 reads CASSREGMMDEQFF. CDR3 coding DNA: TGCGCCAGCAGCCGGGAGGGGATGATGGATGAGCAGTTCTTC.

V usage is TRBV7-9 and J usage is TRBJ2-7; D is undetermined. The CDR3 contains 11 residues. CDR1 SEHNR and CDR2 FQNEAQ come from the germline V gene (reference sequence). Trimming took off 5 bases at V and 6 bases at J, with 8 bases between the two ends. CDR3 amino acids: CASSLRGEQYF. The CDR3 DNA reads TGTGCCAGCAGCCTCCGAGGCGAGCAGTACTTC. Looking up the rest from reference TRBV7-9 and TRBJ2-7 gives the full variable domain: DTGVSQNPRHKITKRGQNVTFRCDPISEHNRLYWYRQTLGQGPEFLTYFQNEAQLEKSRLLSDRFSAERPKGSFSTLEIQRTEQGDSAMYLCASSLRGEQYFGPGTRLTVT.

CDR3 residues: CASSEARGNPASQPQHF. CDR3 sequence (DNA): TGTGCCAGCAGTGAAGCGCGGGGTAACCCGGCGAGTCAGCCCCAGCATTTT. The rearrangement uses TRBV2 and TRBJ1-5; D is unresolved. This CDR3 region has 17 residues. Trimming took 0 bases from V and 6 from J, leaving 18 bases between them. The germline V gene encodes CDR1 SNHLY and CDR2 FYNNEI. Together with reference TRBV2 and TRBJ1-5, the CDR3 gives the full variable domain: EPEVTQTPSHQVTQMGQEVILRCVPISNHLYFYWYRQILGQKVEFLVSFYNNEISEKSEIFDDQFSVERPDGSNFTLKIRSTKLEDSAMYFCASSEARGNPASQPQHFGDGTRLSIL.

The chain links TRBV11-3 to TRBJ2-5; 9 bases are a match to TRBD1. CDR1 SGHNT and CDR2 YENEEA come from the germline V gene. The J segment lost 5 bases and the V segment lost 3 bases, leaving 1 base of the junction unmatched. The CDR3 loop spans 13 amino acids. CDR3 DNA: TGTGCCAGCAGCTTTGGGACAGGGGAGACCCAGTACTTC. Translation gives CASSFGTGETQYF.

V is TRBV2 and J is TRBJ1-4, with 9 bases aligning to TRBD1. The germline V gene encodes CDR1 SNHLY and CDR2 FYNNEI. CDR3 length: 15 residues. J was trimmed by 0 bases and V by 8 bases; bases with no gene match: 4. As DNA, the CDR3 is TGTGCCAGCGGACGACAGGGGGCAACTAATGAAAAACTGTTTTTT. Protein sequence: CASGRQGATNEKLFF.

CDR3 DNA sequence: TGTGCCAGCTCACCATCACACGTGGGGGCCTGGGAGACCCAGTACTTC. Translating it yields CASSPSHVGAWETQYF. The V and J genes are TRBV18 and TRBJ2-5, with D tentatively TRBD1 (6 bases). V shed 2 bases and J shed 5 bases, with 18 bases lying between them. Germline CDR1 and CDR2: KGHSH and LQKENI. The CDR3 is made up of 16 amino acids.

This chain connects TRBV7-2 to TRBJ2-7; weak D call: TRBD1 (6 bases). The CDR3 spans 13 residues. Germline V CDR1 and CDR2: SGHTA, FQGNSA. V dropped 7 bases and J dropped 7 bases, with 17 bases sitting between them. CDR3 amino acids: CASTRDTYGEQYF. CDR3 nucleotide sequence: TGTGCCAGCACCCGGGACACCTACGGGGAGCAGTACTTC.

V gene TRBV6-2 or TRBV6-3 combines with J gene TRBJ2-1, with D tentatively TRBD2 (6 bases). The CDR3 has 14 amino acids. The V gene's germline CDR1 is MNHEY and CDR2 SVGEGT. V lost 5 bases to trimming and J lost 2 bases, with 10 bases between them. CDR3 sequence reads: CASSRLGAYNEQFF. The CDR3 nucleotides are TGTGCCAGCAGTCGACTAGGCGCCTACAATGAGCAGTTCTTC.

The J gene is TRBJ2-1, the V gene TRBV11-3; 11 nucleotides line up with TRBD2. Germline lookup yields CDR1 SGHNT and CDR2 YENEEA. With V trimmed by 3 bases and J by 8 bases, 9 bases remained unmatched. The CDR3 runs to 16 residues. The CDR3 nucleotides read TGTGCCAGCAGCTTCGCTATTAGCGGGGGGGCCCATGAGCAGTTCTTC. Amino acids: CASSFAISGGAHEQFF.

The chain uses TRBV10-3 and TRBJ2-7, with 16 bases matching TRBD2. From germline, CDR1 is ENHRY and CDR2 SYGVKD. CDR3 size: 17 residues. V shed 10 bases and J 3 bases; nucleotides not matched to a gene: 12. CDR3 nucleotide sequence: TGTGCCACCGCGGGACTAGCGGGAGGGAAGGTATTCTACGAGCAGTACTTC. Its translation is CATAGLAGGKVFYEQYF.

This chain links TRBV6-5 with TRBJ1-4; D gene uncertain. Trimming pared 0 bases from V and 5 bases from J, leaving 10 bases between. This CDR3 has 15 amino acids. CDR1 is MNHEY, CDR2 SVGAGI, per germline. The CDR3, as DNA: TGTGCCAGCAGTTACTCGGGCACACGAAATGAAAAACTGTTTTTT. Translating it yields CASSYSGTRNEKLFF.

The genes are TRBV2 and TRBJ1-2; a weak D match, TRBD1 (5 bases). Germline CDR1 reads SNHLY; CDR2 reads FYNNEI. V was pared by 4 bases and J by 8 bases, with 14 bases between. This CDR3 has 13 residues. CDR3 protein: CASSGRGNGGYTF. For the CDR3, the DNA is TGTGCCAGCAGTGGAAGGGGAAATGGCGGCTACACCTTC.

This clone was observed a single time. The V call is TRBV4-3, the J call TRBJ1-4; 8 nucleotides line up with TRBD1. CDR3 length equals 16 residues. Per the germline V gene, CDR1 is LGHNA and CDR2 is YSLEER. V trimming: 4 bases; J trimming: 8 bases; junction bases outside the gene matches: 12. The DNA for the CDR3 is TGCGCCAGCAGCCGCGTAAGGACAGGGAGTTCGGAAAAACTGTTTTTT. Translation gives CASSRVRTGSSEKLFF.

V gene TRBV19 combines with J gene TRBJ2-2, with 8 bases matching TRBD2. J lost 8 bases, V lost 5 bases, and 10 bases had no gene match. Germline values: CDR1 LNHDA, CDR2 SQIVND (reference sequence). The CDR3 has 15 amino acids. CDR3 DNA sequence: TGTGCCAGTAGTGCCCCCGGGACTAGAACTGGGGAGCTGTTTTTT. This gives the protein CASSAPGTRTGELFF.

The V call is TRBV6-1, the J call TRBJ1-1; D is undetermined. The germline gives CDR1 MNHNS, CDR2 SASEGT. The CDR3 consists of 13 residues. Trimming shortened V by 2 bases and J by 1 base, and 5 bases separated the two germline ends. The CDR3 spells CASSENRNTEAFF. The CDR3 DNA reads TGTGCCAGCAGTGAAAACAGGAACACTGAAGCTTTCTTT.

This chain links TRBV10-1 with TRBJ2-3; 8 nucleotides match TRBD2. Trimming took 0 bases from V and 9 from J; bases not matched to a gene: 8. Germline V gene lookup returns CDR1 WNHNN and CDR2 SYGVQD (reference sequence). This CDR3 has 15 amino acids. CDR3 DNA: TGCGCCAGCAGTGAGTCTGGACTAGCTTGGGGCACGCAGTATTTT. Translated: CASSESGLAWGTQYF.

V gene TRBV24-1 combines with J gene TRBJ2-7; a possible D gene is TRBD2 (5 bases). The CDR3 extends over 14 amino acids. Trimming took 2 bases from V and 3 from J, leaving 10 bases between them. Germline values: CDR1 KGHDR, CDR2 SFDVKD. In nucleotides, the CDR3 is TGTGCCACCAGTGATTCCCGGGAAGGCTACGAGCAGTACTTC. This encodes CATSDSREGYEQYF.

CDR3 in DNA: TGTGCCAGTAGTTTTGTACTGGGGGCCGTTCAGCCCCAGCATTTT. Translating gives CASSFVLGAVQPQHF. This chain joins TRBV19 and TRBJ1-5; D might be TRBD1 (6 bases). CDR3 length: 15 amino acids. V was pared by 5 bases and J by 6 bases, with 17 bases between. Germline V gives CDR1 LNHDA, CDR2 SQIVND (reference sequence).

V gene TRBV4-1 combines with J gene TRBJ2-2; 12 bases match TRBD2. CDR3 size: 18 residues. After removal of 2 bases from V and 5 bases from J, the junction contained 9 bases not matched to a gene. Germline-derived CDR1 and CDR2 are MGHRA and YSYEKL. The CDR3: CASSQRAALAGGTGELFF. CDR3 nucleotide sequence: TGCGCCAGCAGCCAACGGGCGGCACTAGCGGGGGGTACCGGGGAGCTGTTTTTT.

The genes are TRBV10-1 and TRBJ2-2; 11 nucleotides agree with TRBD2. The CDR3 has 15 residues. The V gene's germline CDR1 is WNHNN and CDR2 SYGVQD (reference sequence). V gave up 2 bases and J gave up 4 bases; unmatched junction bases: 0. DNA for the CDR3: TGCGCCAGCAGTGAGGGACTAGCGGGCACCGGGGAGCTGTTTTTT. Protein: CASSEGLAGTGELFF.

V is TRBV9 and J is TRBJ2-7, with D possibly being TRBD2 (6 bases). The CDR3 runs to 14 residues. The germline gives CDR1 SGDLS, CDR2 YYNGEE. Between the trimmed V and J ends, which lost 0 bases and 5 bases, there was a span of 12 bases. CDR3 loop: CASSVGWRGHEQYF. DNA for the CDR3: TGTGCCAGCAGCGTAGGATGGCGGGGACACGAGCAGTACTTC.

V is TRBV10-1 and J is TRBJ1-4; TRBD1 aligns across 8 bases. CDR1 is WNHNN and CDR2 is SYGVQD in the germline V gene (reference sequence). J lost 3 bases, V lost 8 bases, and 8 bases had no gene match. The CDR3 sequence is 15 residues long. CDR3 bases: TGCGCCAGCCGGACAGGGAGGTCGGCTAATGAAAAACTGTTTTTT. Residues: CASRTGRSANEKLFF.